These 20 T cell receptor beta chains came from one sample sequenced in a study of OX40 agonist ivuxolimab in advanced cancers. The data were produced by immunoSEQ multiplex PCR, yet TCRdb's version contains in-frame clones alone and is incomplete. The repertoire holds 55,000 to 70,000 clones, with around 83% as singletons. This specimen consisted of CD4+ or CD8+ T cells sorted from blood, obtained in a trial of the OX40 agonist ivuxolimab. Receptor source: an adult with an advanced solid tumor such as melanoma, head and neck, liver or kidney cancer.

J is TRBJ1-1 and V is TRBV11-2; 8 bases match TRBD1. The J segment lost 7 bases and the V segment lost 1 base, leaving 5 bases of the junction unmatched. CDR3 length: 14 amino acids. In germline, CDR1 is SGHAT, CDR2 FQNNGV. The CDR3 bases are TGTGCCAGCAGCTTAGCTCGACAGGGGAATGAAGCTTTCTTT. Amino acids: CASSLARQGNEAFF.

V and J are TRBV29-1 and TRBJ2-3; no firm D call. The CDR3 contains 10 residues. The V end was cut by 4 bases, the J end by 8 bases, with 7 bases between. The germline gives CDR1 SQVTM, CDR2 ANQGSEA. This CDR3 reads CSVVTPTQYF. The CDR3 DNA is TGCAGCGTTGTTACCCCTACGCAGTATTTT.

The rearrangement joins TRBV5-1 to TRBJ1-1; possible D gene TRBD1, 6 bases. This CDR3 has 15 amino acids. V lost 3 bases and J 4 bases, leaving 16 bases between the germline ends. Germline V gene sequence: CDR1 SGHRS, CDR2 YFSETQ. The CDR3 nucleotides are TGCGCCAGCAGCTCAGGACAGCTCCAGGTCACTGAAGCTTTCTTT. It encodes CASSSGQLQVTEAFF.

The CDR3 DNA follows: TGTGCCAGCCGGACAGGGAAAAACTATGGCTACACCTTC. This codes for CASRTGKNYGYTF. The chain uses TRBV6-5 and TRBJ1-2, with 8 nucleotides matching TRBD1. Losses at the gene ends were 8 bases for V and 2 bases for J; bases not matched to a gene: 4. The CDR3 is made up of 13 amino acids. In germline, CDR1 is MNHEY, CDR2 SVGAGI.

There are a few counts of this clone. The chain couples TRBV19 to TRBJ2-4; tentatively, D is TRBD2 (6 bases). The CDR3 length is 14 residues. Germline V gives CDR1 LNHDA, CDR2 SQIVND (reference sequence). V was pared by 6 bases and J by 12 bases, with 21 bases between. The CDR3, as DNA: TGTGCCAGTAGCTTATCGAATCGGGAGCACAATCAGTACTTC. Residues: CASSLSNREHNQYF.

This clone was counted a single time. The rearrangement uses TRBV2 and TRBJ2-6; D assignment may be TRBD1 or TRBD2 (5 bases each). Germline-derived CDR1 and CDR2 are SNHLY and FYNNEI. Trimming pared 8 bases from V and 0 bases from J, leaving 8 bases between. The CDR3 is 14 residues long. Here the CDR3 DNA reads TGTGCCAGCCAGGGAGACTCTGGGGCCAACGTCCTGACTTTC. It codes for CASQGDSGANVLTF.

V usage is TRBV10-1 and J usage is TRBJ2-3; 11 nucleotides line up with TRBD2. The ends lost 1 base at V and 2 bases at J; junction bases unmatched: 2. The germline V gene encodes CDR1 WNHNN and CDR2 SYGVQD (reference sequence). The CDR3 covers 16 residues. The CDR3 DNA reads as TGCGCCAGCAGTGAGTTACTAGCGGGGGACACAGATACGCAGTATTTT. This codes for CASSELLAGDTDTQYF.

The count of this clone is one. The sample holds other DNA sequences that translate to the same CDR3. This sequence joins TRBV27 and TRBJ2-7; 8 bases are shared with TRBD1. The CDR3 sequence is 13 residues long. Trimming at V came to 6 bases and at J to 4 bases, leaving 5 bases not matched to a gene. Germline V gives CDR1 MNHEY, CDR2 SMNVEV (reference sequence). The DNA for the CDR3 is TGTGCCAGCAGCAGGGGGCGCGGGTACGAGCAGTACTTC. Its protein product is CASSRGRGYEQYF.

V is TRBV19 and J is TRBJ2-6, with D tentatively TRBD2 (6 bases). The V end was cut by 5 bases, the J end by 2 bases, with 10 bases between. Germline assignment: CDR1 LNHDA and CDR2 SQIVND (reference sequence). The CDR3 runs 15 residues. The CDR3 DNA reads TGTGCCAGTAGTTCGCGCGGGACTGGGGCCAACGTCCTGACTTTC. Translated, it gives CASSSRGTGANVLTF.

The chain is built from TRBV5-5 and TRBJ1-1; 7 nucleotides line up with TRBD1. J was trimmed by 4 bases and V by 3 bases; bases with no gene match: 6. CDR1 is SGHKS and CDR2 is YYEKEE in the germline V gene (reference sequence). This CDR3 region has 14 residues. CDR3 sequence reads: CASSWGQPGTEAFF. The CDR3 bases are TGTGCCAGCAGCTGGGGACAGCCTGGCACTGAAGCTTTCTTT.

V usage is TRBV5-6 and J usage is TRBJ2-3, with 7 nucleotides matching TRBD1. Looked up from germline, CDR1 is SGHDT and CDR2 is YYEEEE. The CDR3 loop spans 15 amino acids. J was trimmed by 5 bases and V by 1 base; bases with no gene match: 7. The CDR3 sequence is CASSLSDRTLDTQYF. CDR3 coding DNA: TGTGCCAGCAGCTTGTCGGACAGGACCCTAGATACGCAGTATTTT. The whole variable domain, remainder taken from reference TRBV5-6 and TRBJ2-3, is DAGVTQSPTHLIKTRGQQVTLRCSPKSGHDTVSWYQQALGQGPQFIFQYYEEEERQRGNFPDRFSGHQFPNYSSELNVNALLLGDSALYLCASSLSDRTLDTQYFGPGTRLTVL.

The gene calls are TRBV27 and TRBJ1-4; 7 bases agree with TRBD1. This CDR3 is 17 amino acids long. The germline CDR1 and CDR2 sequences are MNHEY and SMNVEV (reference sequence). With V trimmed by 6 bases and J by 3 bases, 13 bases remained unmatched. CDR3 sequence reads: CASSRLPNRGANEKLFF. Here the CDR3 DNA reads TGTGCCAGCAGCCGGCTCCCCAACAGGGGTGCTAATGAAAAACTGTTTTTT.

The chain carries TRBV2 and TRBJ2-4; D is uncertain. In germline, CDR1 is SNHLY, CDR2 FYNNEI. The V and J ends lost 3 bases and 3 bases respectively, with 9 bases between them. This CDR3 has 14 residues. The CDR3 sequence: CASSDRSFKNIQYF. In DNA, the CDR3 is TGTGCCAGCAGTGACAGGTCGTTCAAAAACATTCAGTACTTC.

The chain employs TRBV6-5 and TRBJ1-2; no clear D. The CDR3 is 12 residues long. Germline V lookup: CDR1 MNHEY, CDR2 SVGAGI. V lost 7 bases and J lost 0, with 6 bases in between. As DNA, the CDR3 is TGTGCCAGCACCAGCCCTAACTATGGCTACACCTTC. Residues: CASTSPNYGYTF.

The chain employs TRBV7-2 and TRBJ1-6, with D possibly TRBD1 on 6 matching bases. CDR3 length: 13 amino acids. Germline V gene sequence: CDR1 SGHTA, CDR2 FQGNSA. Deletions cut 9 bases from V and 7 bases from J, with 13 bases between. CDR3 coding DNA: TGTGCCAGTTCTCAGGGGCCGAATTCACCCCTCCACTTT. The encoded protein is CASSQGPNSPLHF.

This sequence joins TRBV10-3 and TRBJ2-2, with unresolved D. Trimming took off 2 bases at V and 3 bases at J, with 4 bases between the two ends. The CDR3 has 13 amino acids. In germline, CDR1 is ENHRY, CDR2 SYGVKD. The CDR3 sequence is CAISEGDTGELFF. The DNA for the CDR3 is TGTGCCATCAGTGAGGGTGACACCGGGGAGCTGTTTTTT.

The chain is built from TRBV6-5 and TRBJ2-7; no definite D call. V was shortened by 0 bases and J by 2 bases, with 11 bases between the two germline ends. Germline CDR1 MNHEY, CDR2 SVGAGI. CDR3 size: 15 residues. CDR3 nucleotide sequence: TGTGCCAGCAGTTACTCGATAGTTTCGACCTACGAGCAGTACTTC. Translated, it gives CASSYSIVSTYEQYF.

The chain joins TRBV14 to TRBJ2-3, with TRBD1 matching over 7 bases. Germline lookup yields CDR1 SGHDN and CDR2 FVKESK. This CDR3 has 16 amino acids. V was pared by 4 bases and J by 2 bases, with 9 bases of the junction left unmatched. CDR3 sequence reads: CASSPGQARFTDTQYF. The CDR3 DNA follows: TGTGCCAGCAGCCCCGGACAGGCCAGATTCACAGATACGCAGTATTTT.

The chain uses TRBV11-2 and TRBJ2-7; D possibly corresponds to TRBD2 (6 bases). Trimming removed 4 bases from V and 7 bases from J, with 20 bases in between. Germline V gives CDR1 SGHAT, CDR2 FQNNGV. CDR3 length equals 15 residues. As DNA, the CDR3 is TGTGCCAGCAGCTCATACCGGGGGAAAGGAGGGGAGCAGTACTTC. Residues: CASSSYRGKGGEQYF.

V and J are TRBV27 and TRBJ1-3; 8 positions agree with TRBD1. The CDR3 extends over 16 amino acids. The germline gives CDR1 MNHEY, CDR2 SMNVEV (reference sequence). The V segment lost 4 bases and the J segment 3 bases; nucleotides outside the gene matches: 8. CDR3 nucleotide sequence: TGTGCCAGCAGTTCAAGGACAGGGATCGGTGGAAACACCATATATTTT. Protein sequence: CASSSRTGIGGNTIYF.